This TCR beta chain emerged from a study of blood T cell repertoires in COVID-19. This clone was seen once. Only in-frame clones appear in the TCRdb table, and some are missing; sequencing was by immunoSEQ multiplex PCR. Among 150,000 to 170,000 clones, roughly four fifths were seen once, and the ten largest hold 3% to 4.5%. Trimming cost V 6 bases and J 4 bases; bases outside gene matches: 2. CDR1 LNHDA and CDR2 SQIVND come from the germline V gene (reference sequence). The CDR3 is 13 residues long. Sequences were obtained from peripheral blood. This TCR derives from a woman older than 75 with acute or convalescent COVID-19. V usage is TRBV19 and J usage is TRBJ1-2; 10 bases agree with TRBD1. The CDR3 sequence is CASRGTGVYGYTF. The CDR3 nucleotides are TGTGCCAGTAGGGGGACAGGGGTCTATGGCTACACCTTC.